A single sample gave rise to the 27 T cell receptor beta chains below, sequenced in a study of human T cells and chemical hapten exposure. TCRdb used MiXCR to reprocess the RACE reads, holding one entry per CDR3 protein. Here the sample spans approximately 350,000 distinct CDR3 sequences, about 6% being singletons. Specified time point: patch test 2, 6 weeks after DPC sensitization. As for treatment: therapeutic diphenylcyclopropenone sensitization with weekly scalp DPC. The sequences come from whole blood, collected in connection with sensitization to the hapten diphenylcyclopropenone (DPC). These receptors came from a woman aged 18-29 years with alopecia areata. Some clones in this sample may be carry-over from other donors' samples.

The chain joins TRBV16 to TRBJ1-5, with D perhaps matching TRBD1 (5 bases). The V end lost 2 bases, the J end lost 2 bases, and 13 bases lay between the germline ends. Germline assignment: CDR1 KGHSY and CDR2 FQNENV. The CDR3 has 16 residues. For the CDR3, the DNA is TGTGCCAGCAGCCAACCGACAGCAAAGGGCAATCAGCCCCAGCATTTT. Translating it yields CASSQPTAKGNQPQHF.

This clonotype occurred a few times. The chain combines TRBV12-3 or TRBV12-4 with TRBJ2-5, with TRBD2 identical over 8 bases. J lost 2 bases, V lost 4 bases, and 3 bases had no gene match. The CDR3 runs 14 residues. The CDR3 nucleotides are TGTGCCAGCAGTTCTGGACTAGCTCAAGAGACCCAGTACTTC. Translating gives CASSSGLAQETQYF.

This clonotype occurred many times. The genes are TRBV11-2 and TRBJ1-4; D not certain. This CDR3 has 14 amino acids. Germline CDR1 and CDR2: SGHAT and FQNNGV. V was clipped by 5 bases and J by 10 bases, with 17 bases between them. The CDR3 protein is CASSLRPNGGKLFF. CDR3 in DNA: TGTGCCAGCAGCCTGAGACCAAACGGCGGAAAACTGTTTTTT.

The chain joins TRBV29-1 to TRBJ2-7; 11 bases agree with TRBD2. After removal of 8 bases from V and 6 bases from J, the junction contained 9 bases not matched to a gene. The CDR3 consists of 13 residues. In germline, CDR1 is SQVTM, CDR2 ANQGSEA. CDR3 loop: CSTRSSGGAEQYF. The CDR3 coding sequence is TGCAGCACCCGGAGTAGCGGGGGGGCCGAGCAGTACTTC.

This clonotype was seen at least ten times. The chain employs TRBV29-1 and TRBJ1-2; D is perhaps TRBD1 (6 bases). Trimming removed 7 bases from V and 5 bases from J, with 20 bases in between. Germline V gene sequence: CDR1 SQVTM, CDR2 ANQGSEA. The CDR3 consists of 14 residues. The CDR3 spells CSAPEHEGVYGYTF. Written as DNA, the CDR3 is TGCAGCGCCCCCGAACACGAGGGGGTTTATGGCTACACCTTC. Combining the CDR3 with reference TRBV29-1 and TRBJ1-2 gives the whole variable domain SAVISQKPSRDICQRGTSLTIQCQVDSQVTMMFWYRQQPGQSLTLIATANQGSEATYESGFVIDKFPISRPNLTFSTLTVSNMSPEDSSIYLCSAPEHEGVYGYTFGSGTRLTVV.

This clonotype was seen at least ten times. The rearrangement joins TRBV20-1 to TRBJ1-5; D is uncertain. The CDR3 has 17 residues. Germline CDR1 reads DFQATT; CDR2 reads SNEGSKA (reference sequence). Trimming removed 0 bases from V and 0 bases from J, with 15 bases in between. CDR3 nucleotide sequence: TGCAGTGCTAGAGACGCTACGGCTTCTGATAGCAATCAGCCCCAGCATTTT. Its translation is CSARDATASDSNQPQHF.

This clonotype was recorded at least ten times. V gene TRBV5-1 combines with J gene TRBJ1-1, with D maybe TRBD1 (5 bases). The V and J ends lost 0 bases and 4 bases respectively, with 7 bases between them. CDR1 is SGHRS, CDR2 YFSETQ, per germline. The CDR3 has 13 residues. The CDR3 sequence: CASSLEGFTEAFF. The CDR3, as DNA: TGCGCCAGCAGCTTGGAGGGGTTCACTGAAGCTTTCTTT.

This clonotype was detected many times. The J gene is TRBJ1-2, the V gene TRBV3-1; D is ambiguous. Trimming pared 0 bases from V and 5 bases from J, leaving 10 bases between. Germline CDR1 reads LGHDT; CDR2 reads YNNKEL (reference sequence). CDR3 length: 14 residues. The CDR3 loop reads CASSQEGRGYGYTF. CDR3 sequence (DNA): TGTGCCAGCAGCCAAGAAGGAAGAGGGTATGGCTACACCTTC. The variable domain in full, with the rest retrieved from reference TRBV3-1 and TRBJ1-2, is DTAVSQTPKYLVTQMGNDKSIKCEQNLGHDTMYWYKQDSKKFLKIMFSYNNKELIINETVPNRFSPKSPDKAHLNLHINSLELGDSAVYFCASSQEGRGYGYTFGSGTRLTVV.

In this sample, this clonotype turned up a few times. V and J are TRBV7-2 and TRBJ2-3, with 12 bases identical to TRBD2. The V segment lost 0 bases and the J segment 4 bases; nucleotides outside the gene matches: 5. CDR3 size: 17 residues. Per germline, CDR1 SGHTA and CDR2 FQGNSA. The CDR3 loop reads CASSLAWASGGADTQYF. For the CDR3, the DNA is TGTGCCAGCAGCTTAGCGTGGGCTAGCGGGGGGGCAGATACGCAGTATTTT.

This clonotype showed up many times. The CDR3 region has the DNA TGTGCCAGCAGCTTAGGGGGGGCGGATTCACCCCTCCACTTT. Its protein is CASSLGGADSPLHF. The chain joins TRBV7-9 to TRBJ1-6; D is possibly TRBD1 (6 bases). This CDR3 comprises 14 residues. V was cut by 1 base and J by 8 bases, with 9 bases left in between. Germline CDR1 reads SEHNR; CDR2 reads FQNEAQ (reference sequence).

The table lists this clonotype with many counts. CDR3 nucleotide sequence: TGCAGCGTTGGGGCCCTACAGGGGGATACGCAGTATTTT. Its protein is CSVGALQGDTQYF. V is TRBV29-1 and J is TRBJ2-3; 7 positions match TRBD1. Trimming took 4 bases from V and 6 from J; bases not matched to a gene: 7. The CDR3 is 13 residues long. Germline values: CDR1 SQVTM, CDR2 ANQGSEA.

Many counts were recorded for this clonotype. The CDR3 sequence: CASSEEEGRGYGYTF. The CDR3, as DNA: TGTGCCAGCAGTGAAGAAGAGGGGAGGGGATATGGCTACACCTTC. The chain combines TRBV6-1 with TRBJ1-2, with D perhaps matching TRBD1 (5 bases). V was clipped by 1 base and J by 5 bases, with 14 bases between them. CDR1 is MNHNS and CDR2 is SASEGT in the germline V gene. The CDR3 consists of 15 residues.

The genes are TRBV29-1 and TRBJ2-7, with TRBD1 matching 7 bases. With 2 bases clipped from V and 6 bases from J, the junction kept 16 bases outside the gene matches. In germline, CDR1 is SQVTM, CDR2 ANQGSEA. CDR3 length: 16 amino acids. This CDR3 is CSVEFGGGLTGAEQYF. As DNA, the CDR3 is TGCAGCGTTGAATTCGGTGGTGGGTTAACAGGGGCCGAGCAGTACTTC.

This clonotype was observed once. V usage is TRBV6-5 and J usage is TRBJ1-1, with unresolved D. Germline V gene sequence: CDR1 MNHEY, CDR2 SVGAGI. CDR3 size: 15 residues. Trimming removed 1 base at V and 3 bases at J, with 12 bases between. This chain's CDR3 is CASSYFDGDHTEAFF. As DNA, the CDR3 is TGTGCCAGCAGTTACTTCGACGGGGATCACACTGAAGCTTTCTTT.

The chain employs TRBV6-1 and TRBJ2-3; 9 nucleotides align to TRBD1. From germline, CDR1 is MNHNS and CDR2 SASEGT. V shed 7 bases, J shed 1 base, and the junction held 6 bases outside the gene matches. The CDR3 is 15 amino acids. In nucleotides, the CDR3 is TGTGCCAGCATGAGGACAGGGGCGGGCACAGATACGCAGTATTTT. This translates into CASMRTGAGTDTQYF.

The table lists this clonotype with many counts. V is TRBV20-1 and J is TRBJ1-5; 10 bases align to TRBD1. J was trimmed by 4 bases and V by 3 bases; bases with no gene match: 6. Germline loops: CDR1 DFQATT, CDR2 SNEGSKA (reference sequence). The CDR3 loop spans 15 amino acids. Here the CDR3 DNA reads TGCAGTGCTAGGCCTCCGGGACAGGGGAATCAGCCCCAGCATTTT. Its protein product is CSARPPGQGNQPQHF.

This clonotype has ten or more counts. The V and J genes are TRBV12-3 or TRBV12-4 and TRBJ1-2, with a weak D call TRBD1 (5 bases). The CDR3 contains 13 residues. The ends were cut back, 2 bases at V and 4 bases at J, with 8 bases in the middle. The CDR3 coding sequence is TGTGCCAGCAGTTTACGGGGGACCTATGGCTACACCTTC. It specifies CASSLRGTYGYTF.

This clonotype has only a few counts. J is TRBJ2-5 and V is TRBV6-6; 7 bases are shared with TRBD2. Trimming cost V 8 bases and J 3 bases; bases outside gene matches: 9. Germline CDR1 reads MNHNY; CDR2 reads SVGAGI (reference sequence). This CDR3 has 14 amino acids. CDR3 in DNA: TGTGCCAGCTCCGAGCCGGGGGGTAAAGAGACCCAGTACTTC. This translates into CASSEPGGKETQYF.

J is TRBJ2-7 and V is TRBV6-5; 7 bases match TRBD1. Germline V gene sequence: CDR1 MNHEY, CDR2 SVGAGI. Trimming at V came to 4 bases and at J to 3 bases, leaving 6 bases not matched to a gene. This CDR3 spans 14 amino acids. The CDR3 nucleotides are TGTGCCAGCAGTTCCCCGGGACAGAACTACGAGCAGTACTTC. This translates into CASSSPGQNYEQYF.

This clonotype was seen a handful of times. The chain is built from TRBV19 and TRBJ2-6; D possibly corresponds to TRBD1 (5 bases). V was pared by 5 bases and J by 2 bases, with 13 bases between. The length of the CDR3 is 16 residues. Per germline, CDR1 LNHDA and CDR2 SQIVND (reference sequence). DNA of the CDR3: TGTGCCAGTAGTGAGCAGGGAAAAGCTGGGGCCAACGTCCTGACTTTC. This gives the protein CASSEQGKAGANVLTF.

In this sample, this clonotype turned up a few times. This rearrangement joins TRBV6-6 to TRBJ1-5; D is perhaps TRBD1 (5 bases). CDR3 size: 14 residues. In germline, CDR1 is MNHNY, CDR2 SVGAGI (reference sequence). Between the trimmed V and J ends, which lost 7 bases and 6 bases, there was a span of 16 bases. In DNA form, the CDR3 reads TGTGCCAGCATCCCCCGGGGCCCCGGTCAGCCCCAGCATTTT. Protein: CASIPRGPGQPQHF.

In this sample, this clonotype turned up a few times. J is TRBJ1-1 and V is TRBV10-3; no clear D. Germline assignment: CDR1 ENHRY and CDR2 SYGVKD. Trimming removed 3 bases at V and 1 base at J, with 3 bases between. The CDR3 length is 12 residues. This chain's CDR3 is CAISEQNTEAFF. Written as DNA, the CDR3 is TGTGCCATCAGTGAACAGAACACTGAAGCTTTCTTT.

V and J are TRBV7-2 and TRBJ2-4; a possible D gene is TRBD1 (6 bases). Per the germline V gene, CDR1 is SGHTA and CDR2 is FQGNSA. V lost 4 bases, J lost 9 bases, and 22 bases lay in between. This CDR3 contains 16 residues. Written as DNA, the CDR3 is TGTGCCAGCAGCTCTAGCCCGGACAGCCAAACGGTCATTCAGTACTTC. This translates into CASSSSPDSQTVIQYF.

This clonotype came up a few times. CDR3 sequence (DNA): TGTGCCAGCAGTTACTTAGTTGGCTACAATGAGCAGTTCTTC. Amino acid sequence: CASSYLVGYNEQFF. The genes are TRBV6-2 or TRBV6-3 and TRBJ2-1; D ambiguous. Trimming took 1 base from V and 3 from J, leaving 7 bases between them. CDR1 and CDR2 (germline): MNHEY, SVGEGT. This CDR3 is built from 14 residues.

This clonotype was counted between two and nine times. The chain is built from TRBV6-2 or TRBV6-3 and TRBJ1-5; D not resolved. Germline V gene sequence: CDR1 MNHEY, CDR2 SVGEGT. This CDR3 is built from 14 residues. Trimming stripped 5 bases from V and 5 bases from J, with 13 bases between. As DNA, the CDR3 is TGTGCCAGCAGTCCGGACGACTGGGATCAGCCCCAGCATTTT. Translated: CASSPDDWDQPQHF.

Ten or more counts support this clonotype. This chain links TRBV25-1 with TRBJ2-7, with D hard to call. There are 14 residues in the CDR3. Germline V gene sequence: CDR1 MGHDK, CDR2 SYGVNS. V lost 6 bases and J 2 bases, leaving 14 bases between the germline ends. The CDR3 DNA reads TGTGCCAGCAGCGCCGGGCCTCGGGCCTACGAGCAGTACTTC. It specifies CASSAGPRAYEQYF.

This clonotype has ten or more counts. The chain combines TRBV2 with TRBJ1-5; 7 nucleotides agree with TRBD1. V lost 7 bases to trimming and J lost 7 bases; unmatched junction nucleotides: 10. The CDR3 is 14 amino acids. Germline loops: CDR1 SNHLY, CDR2 FYNNEI. The CDR3 protein is CASNLRQGRQPQHF. CDR3 sequence (DNA): TGTGCCAGCAATCTTCGACAGGGAAGACAGCCCCAGCATTTT.